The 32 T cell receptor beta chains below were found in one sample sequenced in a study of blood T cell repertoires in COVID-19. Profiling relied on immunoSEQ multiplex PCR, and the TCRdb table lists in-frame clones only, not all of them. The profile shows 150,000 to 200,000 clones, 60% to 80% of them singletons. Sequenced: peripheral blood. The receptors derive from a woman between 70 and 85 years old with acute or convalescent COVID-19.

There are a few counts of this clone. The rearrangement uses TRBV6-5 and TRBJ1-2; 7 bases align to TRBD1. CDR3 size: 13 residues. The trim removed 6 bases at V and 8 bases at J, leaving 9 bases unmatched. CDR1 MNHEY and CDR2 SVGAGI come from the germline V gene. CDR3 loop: CASSDRDKEGYTF. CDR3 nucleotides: TGTGCCAGCAGCGACAGGGATAAGGAGGGCTACACCTTC.

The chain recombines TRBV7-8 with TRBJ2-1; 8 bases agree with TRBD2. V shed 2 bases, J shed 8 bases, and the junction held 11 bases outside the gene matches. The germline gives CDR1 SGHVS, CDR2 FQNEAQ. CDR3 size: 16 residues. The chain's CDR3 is CASSLTAGDPNDEQFF. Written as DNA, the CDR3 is TGTGCCAGCAGCTTAACAGCGGGAGACCCCAACGATGAGCAGTTCTTC.

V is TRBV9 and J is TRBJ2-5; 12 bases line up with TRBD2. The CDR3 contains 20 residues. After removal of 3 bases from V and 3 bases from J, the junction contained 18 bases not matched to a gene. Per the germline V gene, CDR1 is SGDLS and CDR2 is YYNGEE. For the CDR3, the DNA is TGTGCCAGCAGCGCCGAAGTGGGTCAAAGGACTAGCGGGGTCAAAGAGACCCAGTACTTC. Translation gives CASSAEVGQRTSGVKETQYF.

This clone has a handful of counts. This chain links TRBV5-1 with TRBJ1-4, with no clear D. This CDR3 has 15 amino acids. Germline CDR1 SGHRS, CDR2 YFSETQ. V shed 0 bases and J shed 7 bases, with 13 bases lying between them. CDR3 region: CASSLASFEGEKLFF. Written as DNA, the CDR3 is TGCGCCAGCAGCTTGGCGTCATTCGAGGGTGAAAAACTGTTTTTT.

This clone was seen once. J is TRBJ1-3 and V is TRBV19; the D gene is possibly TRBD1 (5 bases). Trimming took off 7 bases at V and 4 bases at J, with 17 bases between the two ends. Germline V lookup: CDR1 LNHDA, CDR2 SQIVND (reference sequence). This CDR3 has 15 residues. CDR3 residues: CASTNTRATGNTIYF. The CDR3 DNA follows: TGTGCCAGTACCAATACCAGGGCCACCGGAAACACCATATATTTT.

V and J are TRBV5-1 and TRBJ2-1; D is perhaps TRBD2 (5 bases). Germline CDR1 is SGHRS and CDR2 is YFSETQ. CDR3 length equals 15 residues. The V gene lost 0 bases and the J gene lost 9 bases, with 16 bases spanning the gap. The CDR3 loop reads CASSLVADRGAEQFF. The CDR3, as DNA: TGCGCCAGCAGCTTGGTGGCCGACCGGGGAGCTGAGCAGTTCTTC.

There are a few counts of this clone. The CDR3 sequence is CASSPSVDHFHTGELFF. The CDR3 nucleotides are TGTGCCAGCAGCCCTAGTGTGGATCACTTCCACACCGGGGAGCTGTTTTTT. The V gene is TRBV11-2, the J gene TRBJ2-2; D remains ambiguous. Trimming shortened V by 5 bases and J by 3 bases, and 19 bases separated the two germline ends. Germline V gene data show CDR1 as SGHAT and CDR2 as FQNNGV. The CDR3 is made up of 17 amino acids.

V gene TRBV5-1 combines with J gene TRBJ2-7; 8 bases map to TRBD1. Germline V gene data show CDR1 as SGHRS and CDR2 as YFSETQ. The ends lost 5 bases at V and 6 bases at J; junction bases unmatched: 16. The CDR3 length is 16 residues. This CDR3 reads CASSLIAGTGSLEQYF. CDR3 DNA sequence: TGCGCCAGCAGTTTAATAGCCGGGACAGGTAGTCTCGAGCAGTACTTC.

The CDR3 sequence: CASSLIPQTRTGENEQFF. CDR3 coding DNA: TGTGCCAGCAGCTTAATCCCCCAAACTAGGACGGGAGAGAATGAGCAGTTCTTC. The V and J genes are TRBV7-3 and TRBJ2-1; D might be TRBD2 (6 bases). The V gene lost 1 base and the J gene lost 7 bases, with 23 bases spanning the gap. The CDR3 is 18 amino acids. From germline, CDR1 is SGHTA and CDR2 FQGTGA. Filled out from reference TRBV7-3 and TRBJ2-1, the complete variable domain reads GAGVSQTPSNKVTEKGKYVELRCDPISGHTALYWYRQSLGQGPEFLIYFQGTGAADDSGLPNDRFFAVRPEGSVSTLKIQRTERGDSAVYLCASSLIPQTRTGENEQFFGPGTRLTVL.

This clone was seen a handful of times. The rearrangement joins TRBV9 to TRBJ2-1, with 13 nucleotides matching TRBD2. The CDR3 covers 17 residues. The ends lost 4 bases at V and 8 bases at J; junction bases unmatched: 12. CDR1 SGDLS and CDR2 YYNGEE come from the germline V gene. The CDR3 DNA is TGTGCCAGCAGCTACACCACCGGGACTAGCGGGAAAGATGAGCAGTTCTTC. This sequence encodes CASSYTTGTSGKDEQFF.

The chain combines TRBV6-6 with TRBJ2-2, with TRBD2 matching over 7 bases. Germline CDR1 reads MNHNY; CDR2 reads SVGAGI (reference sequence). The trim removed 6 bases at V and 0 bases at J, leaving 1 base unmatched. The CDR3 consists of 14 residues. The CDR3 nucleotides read TGTGCCAGCAGAGGGAGGGCGAACACCGGGGAGCTGTTTTTT. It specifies CASRGRANTGELFF.

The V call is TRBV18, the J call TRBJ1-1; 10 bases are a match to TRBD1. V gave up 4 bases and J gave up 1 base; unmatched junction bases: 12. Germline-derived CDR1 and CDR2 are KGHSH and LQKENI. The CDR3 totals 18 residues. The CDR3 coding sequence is TGTGCCAGCTCACACGTCGCTGGGACAGGGGTTCGGAACACTGAAGCTTTCTTT. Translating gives CASSHVAGTGVRNTEAFF.

The CDR3 region has the DNA TGTGCCACTACCTCGAGGCATCCGGGGCCCCAGCATTTT. It specifies CATTSRHPGPQHF. The chain links TRBV19 to TRBJ1-5, with D hard to call. Germline lookup yields CDR1 LNHDA and CDR2 SQIVND (reference sequence). The CDR3 loop spans 13 amino acids. V lost 10 bases and J lost 9, with 19 bases in between.

CDR3 region: CASSFGGKIPGELFF. In DNA, the CDR3 is TGTGCCAGCAGCTTTGGCGGGAAAATACCCGGGGAGCTGTTTTTT. V and J are TRBV7-3 and TRBJ2-2, with a possible D match to TRBD2 (6 bases). Germline V gene sequence: CDR1 SGHTA, CDR2 FQGTGA. V was shortened by 3 bases and J by 6 bases, with 14 bases between the two germline ends. The CDR3 runs 15 residues.

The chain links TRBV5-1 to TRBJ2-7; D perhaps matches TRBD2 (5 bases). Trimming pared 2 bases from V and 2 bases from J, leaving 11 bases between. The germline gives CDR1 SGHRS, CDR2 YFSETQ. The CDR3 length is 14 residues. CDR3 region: CASSFSGVTYEQYF. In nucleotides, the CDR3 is TGCGCCAGCAGCTTTTCCGGGGTCACCTACGAGCAGTACTTC.

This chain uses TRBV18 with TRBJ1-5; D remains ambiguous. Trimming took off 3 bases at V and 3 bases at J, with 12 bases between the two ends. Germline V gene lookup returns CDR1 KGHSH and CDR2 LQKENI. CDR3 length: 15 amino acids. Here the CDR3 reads CASSPTSRDNQPQHF. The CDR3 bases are TGTGCCAGCTCACCGACGTCGAGGGACAATCAGCCCCAGCATTTT.

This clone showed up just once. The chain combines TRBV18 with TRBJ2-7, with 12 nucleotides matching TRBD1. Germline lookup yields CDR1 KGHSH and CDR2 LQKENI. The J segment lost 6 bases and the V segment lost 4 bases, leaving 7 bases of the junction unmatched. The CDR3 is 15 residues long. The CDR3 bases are TGTGCCAGCTCACTGGGGACAGGGGGCTTTGTCGAGCAGTACTTC. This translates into CASSLGTGGFVEQYF.

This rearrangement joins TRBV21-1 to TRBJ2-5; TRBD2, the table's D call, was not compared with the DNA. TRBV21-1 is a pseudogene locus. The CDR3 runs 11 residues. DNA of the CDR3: TGTGCCAGCAGGGTAAGCGGGACCCAGTACTTC. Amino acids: CASRVSGTQYF.

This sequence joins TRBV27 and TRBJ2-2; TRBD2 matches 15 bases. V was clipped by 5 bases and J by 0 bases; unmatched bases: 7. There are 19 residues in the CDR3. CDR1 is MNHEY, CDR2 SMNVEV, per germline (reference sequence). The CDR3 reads CASSQRTSGRAPNTGELFF. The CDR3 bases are TGTGCCAGCAGTCAGCGGACTAGCGGGAGGGCCCCGAACACCGGGGAGCTGTTTTTT.

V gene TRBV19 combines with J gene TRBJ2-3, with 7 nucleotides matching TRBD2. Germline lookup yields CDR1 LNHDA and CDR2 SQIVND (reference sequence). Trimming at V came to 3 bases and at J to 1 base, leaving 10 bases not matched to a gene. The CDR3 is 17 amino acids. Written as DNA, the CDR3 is TGTGCCAGTAGTATTATAGGACTAGTTCCTGGCACAGATACGCAGTATTTT. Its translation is CASSIIGLVPGTDTQYF.

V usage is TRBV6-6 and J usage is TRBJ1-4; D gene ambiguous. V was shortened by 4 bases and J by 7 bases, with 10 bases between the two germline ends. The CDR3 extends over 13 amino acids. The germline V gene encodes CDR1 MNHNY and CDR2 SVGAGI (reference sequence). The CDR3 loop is CASSFVKFEKLFF. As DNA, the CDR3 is TGTGCCAGCAGTTTTGTCAAATTTGAAAAACTGTTTTTT.

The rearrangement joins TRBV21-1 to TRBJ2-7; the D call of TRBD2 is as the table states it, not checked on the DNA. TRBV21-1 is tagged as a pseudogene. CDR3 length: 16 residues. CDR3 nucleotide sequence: TGTGCCAGCAGCAAGCAAAACAGCGGGAGACCTCTCGAGCAGTACTTC. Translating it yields CASSKQNSGRPLEQYF.

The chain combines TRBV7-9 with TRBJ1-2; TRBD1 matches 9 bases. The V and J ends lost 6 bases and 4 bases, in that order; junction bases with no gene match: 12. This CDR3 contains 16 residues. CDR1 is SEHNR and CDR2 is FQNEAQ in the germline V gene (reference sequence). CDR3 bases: TGTGCCAGCAGGCAAACGGGACAGGGTTTCTCCTATGGCTACACCTTC. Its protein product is CASRQTGQGFSYGYTF. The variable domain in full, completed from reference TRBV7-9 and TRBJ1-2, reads DTGVSQNPRHKITKRGQNVTFRCDPISEHNRLYWYRQTLGQGPEFLTYFQNEAQLEKSRLLSDRFSAERPKGSFSTLEIQRTEQGDSAMYLCASRQTGQGFSYGYTFGSGTRLTVV.

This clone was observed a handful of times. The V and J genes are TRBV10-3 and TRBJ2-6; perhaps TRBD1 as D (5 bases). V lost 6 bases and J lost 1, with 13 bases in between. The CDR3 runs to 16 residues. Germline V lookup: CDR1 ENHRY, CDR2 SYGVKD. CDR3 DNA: TGTGCCATCAGGCAGGGAACTACTTCTGGGGCCAACGTCCTGACTTTC. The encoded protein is CAIRQGTTSGANVLTF.

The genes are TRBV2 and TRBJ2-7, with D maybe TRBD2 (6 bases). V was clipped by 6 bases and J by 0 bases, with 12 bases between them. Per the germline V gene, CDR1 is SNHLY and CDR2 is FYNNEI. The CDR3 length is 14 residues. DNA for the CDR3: TGTGCCAGCAGGAGACTAGTAACCTCCTACGAGCAGTACTTC. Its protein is CASRRLVTSYEQYF.

The CDR3 protein is CASSRDSQETQYF. CDR3 DNA sequence: TGTGCCAGCAGCCGGGACAGTCAAGAGACCCAGTACTTC. J is TRBJ2-5 and V is TRBV7-3, with 7 bases lining up with TRBD1. The trim removed 5 bases at V and 2 bases at J, leaving 2 bases unmatched. CDR3 length: 13 amino acids. From germline, CDR1 is SGHTA and CDR2 FQGTGA.

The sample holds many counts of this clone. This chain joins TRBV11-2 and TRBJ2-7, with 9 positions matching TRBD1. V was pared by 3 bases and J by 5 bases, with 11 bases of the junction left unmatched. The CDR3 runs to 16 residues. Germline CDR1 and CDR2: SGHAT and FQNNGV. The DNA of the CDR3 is TGTGCCAGCAGCTTTTTATTGGGACAGGGTCTAAACGAGCAGTACTTC. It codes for CASSFLLGQGLNEQYF.

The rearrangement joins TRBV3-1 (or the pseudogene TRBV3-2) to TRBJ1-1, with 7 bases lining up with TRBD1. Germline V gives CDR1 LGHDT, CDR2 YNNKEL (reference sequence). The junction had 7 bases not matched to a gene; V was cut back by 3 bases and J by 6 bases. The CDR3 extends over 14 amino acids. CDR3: CASSHSTGRPEAFF. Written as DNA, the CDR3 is TGTGCCAGCAGCCACTCGACAGGGAGGCCTGAAGCTTTCTTT.

This CDR3 is CASSGTVLETQYF. The CDR3, as DNA: TGCGCCAGCAGCGGGACAGTTCTAGAGACCCAGTACTTC. The rearrangement uses TRBV5-1 and TRBJ2-5, with TRBD1 identical over 7 bases. The CDR3 sequence is 13 residues long. Germline-derived CDR1 and CDR2 are SGHRS and YFSETQ. Losses at the gene ends were 4 bases for V and 4 bases for J; bases not matched to a gene: 4.

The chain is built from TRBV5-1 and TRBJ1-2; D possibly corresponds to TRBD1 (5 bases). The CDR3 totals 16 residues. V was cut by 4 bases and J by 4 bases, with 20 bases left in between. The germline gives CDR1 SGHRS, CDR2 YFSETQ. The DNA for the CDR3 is TGCGCCAGCAGCCCGGAAACGATGGGACTAGCCTATGGCTACACCTTC. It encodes CASSPETMGLAYGYTF.

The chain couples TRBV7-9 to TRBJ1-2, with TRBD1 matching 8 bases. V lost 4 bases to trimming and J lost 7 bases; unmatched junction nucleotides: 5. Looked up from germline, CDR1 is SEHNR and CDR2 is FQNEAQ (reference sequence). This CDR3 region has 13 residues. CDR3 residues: CASSSGQGGGYTF. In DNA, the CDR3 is TGTGCCAGCAGCTCCGGACAGGGTGGTGGCTACACCTTC.

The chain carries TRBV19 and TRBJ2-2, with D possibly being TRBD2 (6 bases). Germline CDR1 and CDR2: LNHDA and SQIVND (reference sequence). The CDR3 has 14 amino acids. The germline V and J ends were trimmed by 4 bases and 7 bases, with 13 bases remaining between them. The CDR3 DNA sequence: TGTGCCAGTAGTAGCACTAGCCGAGACGGGGAGCTGTTTTTT. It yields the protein CASSSTSRDGELFF.